The entry that follows covers one T cell receptor beta chain sequence. The sample originates from a study of blood T cell repertoires in COVID-19. Study background: Collection of acute and convalescent COVID-19 samples took place in the United States, Italy and Spain. From T cells, B-cell-depleted T cells, or PBMCs came the material, which was cDNA or gDNA.

As processed by the authors: Amplifying reference gene primers gave estimates of nucleated cell counts. Profiling relied on immunoSEQ multiplex PCR, and the TCRdb table lists in-frame clones only, not all of them. V and J calls and clone size come straight from that table; D and trimming were deduced from the DNA. The sample lists 100,000 to 150,000 clones; more than 75% were seen once. The CDR3 sequence is 13 residues long. Per germline, CDR1 SGHDT and CDR2 YYEEEE. Trimming cost V 2 bases and J 8 bases; bases outside gene matches: 6. The V and J genes are TRBV5-6 and TRBJ1-2; 7 bases are shared with TRBD1. The TCR sequence derives from a human donor in a cohort sampled during active COVID-19. The specimen sequenced was peripheral blood. CDR3 bases: TGTGCCAGCAGCTTAAACAGGGGTGGAGGCTACACCTTC. Protein: CASSLNRGGGYTF.